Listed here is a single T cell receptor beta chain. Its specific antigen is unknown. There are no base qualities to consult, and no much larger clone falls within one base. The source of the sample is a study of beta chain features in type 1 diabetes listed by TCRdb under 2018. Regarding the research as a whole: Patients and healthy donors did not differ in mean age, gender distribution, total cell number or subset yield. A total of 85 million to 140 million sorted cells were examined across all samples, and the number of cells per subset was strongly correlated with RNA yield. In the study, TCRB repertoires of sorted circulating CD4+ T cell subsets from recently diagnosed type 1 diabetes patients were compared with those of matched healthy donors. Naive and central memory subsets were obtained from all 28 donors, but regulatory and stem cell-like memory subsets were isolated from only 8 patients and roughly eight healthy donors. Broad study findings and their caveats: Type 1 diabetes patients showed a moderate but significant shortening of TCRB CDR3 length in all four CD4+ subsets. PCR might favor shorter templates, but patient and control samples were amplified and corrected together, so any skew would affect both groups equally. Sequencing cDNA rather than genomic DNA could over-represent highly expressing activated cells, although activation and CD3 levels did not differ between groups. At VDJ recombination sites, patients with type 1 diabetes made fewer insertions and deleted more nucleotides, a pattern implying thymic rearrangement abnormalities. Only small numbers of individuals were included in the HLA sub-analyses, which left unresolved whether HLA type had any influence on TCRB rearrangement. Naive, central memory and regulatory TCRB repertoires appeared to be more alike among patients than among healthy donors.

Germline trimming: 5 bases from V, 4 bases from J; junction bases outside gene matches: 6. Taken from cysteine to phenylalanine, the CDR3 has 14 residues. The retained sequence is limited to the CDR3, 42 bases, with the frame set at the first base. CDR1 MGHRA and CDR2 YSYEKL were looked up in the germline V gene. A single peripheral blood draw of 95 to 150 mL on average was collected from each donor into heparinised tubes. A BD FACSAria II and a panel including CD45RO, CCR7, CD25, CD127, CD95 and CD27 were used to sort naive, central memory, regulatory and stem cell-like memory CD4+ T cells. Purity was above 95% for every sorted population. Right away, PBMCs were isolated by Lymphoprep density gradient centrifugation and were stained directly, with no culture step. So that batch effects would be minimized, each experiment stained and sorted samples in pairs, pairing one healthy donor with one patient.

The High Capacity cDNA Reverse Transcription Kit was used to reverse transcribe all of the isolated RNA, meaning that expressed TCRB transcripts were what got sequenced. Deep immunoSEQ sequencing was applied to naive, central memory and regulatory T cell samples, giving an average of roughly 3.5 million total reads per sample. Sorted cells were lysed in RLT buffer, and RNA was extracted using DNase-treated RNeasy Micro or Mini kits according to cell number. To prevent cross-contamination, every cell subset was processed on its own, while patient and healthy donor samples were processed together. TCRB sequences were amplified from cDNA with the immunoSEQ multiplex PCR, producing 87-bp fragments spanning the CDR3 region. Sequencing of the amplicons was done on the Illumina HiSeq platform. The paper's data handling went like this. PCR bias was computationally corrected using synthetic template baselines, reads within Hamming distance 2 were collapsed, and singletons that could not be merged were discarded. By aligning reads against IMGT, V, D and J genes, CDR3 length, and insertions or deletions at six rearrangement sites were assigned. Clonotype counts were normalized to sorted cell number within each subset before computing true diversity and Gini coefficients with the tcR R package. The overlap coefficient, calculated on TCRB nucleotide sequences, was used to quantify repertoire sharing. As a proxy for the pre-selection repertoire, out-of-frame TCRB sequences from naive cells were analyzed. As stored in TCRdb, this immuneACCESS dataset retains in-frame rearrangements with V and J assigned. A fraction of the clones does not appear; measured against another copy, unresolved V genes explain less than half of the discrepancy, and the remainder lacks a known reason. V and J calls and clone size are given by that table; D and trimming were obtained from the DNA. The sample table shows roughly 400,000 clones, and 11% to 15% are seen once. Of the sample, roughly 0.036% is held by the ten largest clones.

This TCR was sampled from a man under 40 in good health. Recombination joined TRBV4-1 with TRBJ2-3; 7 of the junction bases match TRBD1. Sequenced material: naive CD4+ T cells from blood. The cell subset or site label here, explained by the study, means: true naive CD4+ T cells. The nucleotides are TGCGCCAGCAGCTCCGGGACAGCCTCAGATACGCAGTATTTT. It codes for CASSSGTASDTQYF.